The present T cell receptor (beta chain) was sequenced within a study of shared clonotypes between healthy human individuals. The overall study: The composition of the donors was a couple of women and three men aged 18 to 49.

Input per replicate PCR of unsorted PBMC was approximately 280 ng DNA, corresponding to some 30,000 T cell genomes. It was on ten immunoSEQ deep assay plates that unsorted PBMC DNA was sequenced. The table came from immunoSEQ multiplex PCR; TCRdb's copy has only in-frame clones and leaves some out. The sample contains some 470,000 clones, about three quarters of which appear only once. Deletions cut 2 bases from V and 10 bases from J, with 11 bases between. CDR3 length: 12 amino acids. Germline V gives CDR1 LNHDA, CDR2 SQIVND (reference sequence). Sequencing was done on a sample of PBMCs. This receptor was identified in a woman aged 35 to 49 in good health. Some clones in this sample may be carry-over from other donors' samples. The gene calls are TRBV19 and TRBJ1-1; D gene ambiguous. CDR3 DNA sequence: TGTGCCAGTAGTATAACTCGGGGAGGAGCTTTCTTT. Translating it yields CASSITRGGAFF.